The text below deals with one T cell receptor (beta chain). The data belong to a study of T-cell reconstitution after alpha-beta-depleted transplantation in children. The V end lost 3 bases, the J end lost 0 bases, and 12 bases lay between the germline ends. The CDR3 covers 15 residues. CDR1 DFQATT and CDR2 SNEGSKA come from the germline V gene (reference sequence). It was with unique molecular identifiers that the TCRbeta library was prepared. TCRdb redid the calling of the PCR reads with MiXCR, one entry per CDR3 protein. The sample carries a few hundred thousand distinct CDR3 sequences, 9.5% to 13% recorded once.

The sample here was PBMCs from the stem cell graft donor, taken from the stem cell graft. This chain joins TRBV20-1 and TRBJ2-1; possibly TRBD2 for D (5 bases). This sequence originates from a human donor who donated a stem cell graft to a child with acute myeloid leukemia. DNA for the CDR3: TGCAGTGCTAGCCCAGCCGGGAACTCCTACAATGAGCAGTTCTTC. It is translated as CSASPAGNSYNEQFF.